This passage covers 27 T cell receptor beta chains from one sample sequenced in a study of T cells after yellow fever vaccination. TCRdb used MiXCR to reprocess the 5' RACE reads, holding one entry per CDR3 protein. Found here are around 29,000 distinct CDR3 sequences, just under 6.5% of them singletons; the top ten hold around a quarter. Here the sequenced sample was PBMCs, either bulk or a sorted T-cell subset (CD4+, CD8+, memory, or dextramer-sorted; not recorded which), taken on the day of the yellow fever booster vaccination. These receptor sequences come from a man between 25 and 39 years old who received the YFV17D yellow fever vaccine.

This clonotype showed up many times. The J gene is TRBJ2-7, the V gene TRBV12-3 or TRBV12-4; D not certain. The CDR3 sequence is 15 residues long. Trimming stripped 2 bases from V and 0 bases from J, with 11 bases between. The CDR3 DNA is TGTGCCAGCAGTTTAACTGCCAGGAGCTCCTACGAGCAGTACTTC. This gives the protein CASSLTARSSYEQYF.

In its sample, this clonotype was seen many times. The chain links TRBV2 to TRBJ1-6; D might be TRBD1 (6 bases). The CDR3 extends over 15 amino acids. V gave up 7 bases and J gave up 0 bases, with 10 bases separating them. Germline assignment: CDR1 SNHLY and CDR2 FYNNEI. CDR3 sequence: CASNDRSSYNSPLHF. CDR3 nucleotides: TGTGCCAGCAACGACAGGAGCTCCTATAATTCACCCCTCCACTTT. Full variable domain (missing parts from reference TRBV2 and TRBJ1-6): EPEVTQTPSHQVTQMGQEVILRCVPISNHLYFYWYRQILGQKVEFLVSFYNNEISEKSEIFDDQFSVERPDGSNFTLKIRSTKLEDSAMYFCASNDRSSYNSPLHFGNGTRLTVT.

This clonotype was detected many times. The V gene is TRBV2, the J gene TRBJ1-5, with a weak D call TRBD1 (6 bases). The CDR3 is 13 amino acids. Trimming pared 7 bases from V and 4 bases from J, leaving 11 bases between. CDR1 and CDR2 from the germline V gene are SNHLY and FYNNEI. CDR3 protein: CASNQGLNQPQHF. For the CDR3, the DNA is TGTGCCAGCAATCAGGGGCTTAATCAGCCCCAGCATTTT.

This clonotype was observed many times. The genes are TRBV3-1 and TRBJ2-2, with a weak D call TRBD2 (6 bases). This CDR3 contains 13 residues. V gave up 1 base and J gave up 10 bases, with 10 bases separating them. Germline V lookup: CDR1 LGHDT, CDR2 YNNKEL (reference sequence). The CDR3 sequence: CASSQAGVEELFF. The CDR3 bases are TGTGCCAGCAGCCAAGCGGGAGTCGAGGAGCTGTTTTTT.

This clonotype was seen repeatedly, ten times or more. The J gene is TRBJ2-1, the V gene TRBV5-1, with 7 positions matching TRBD2. V was clipped by 2 bases and J by 8 bases; unmatched bases: 7. CDR1 SGHRS and CDR2 YFSETQ come from the germline V gene. The CDR3 spans 14 residues. The CDR3 reads CASSLDNRGDEQFF. Here the CDR3 DNA reads TGCGCCAGCAGCTTAGACAACCGGGGGGATGAGCAGTTCTTC.

The V gene is TRBV7-2, the J gene TRBJ2-1; 7 bases are a match to TRBD2. V lost 1 base and J lost 5; bases outside the gene matches: 5. The CDR3 is 15 amino acids. CDR1 SGHTA and CDR2 FQGNSA come from the germline V gene. The CDR3 protein is CASSLVSGWDNEQFF. The CDR3 DNA sequence: TGTGCCAGCAGCTTAGTTAGCGGGTGGGACAATGAGCAGTTCTTC.

This clonotype showed up many times. The chain uses TRBV20-1 and TRBJ2-5; 9 bases match TRBD2. Germline values: CDR1 DFQATT, CDR2 SNEGSKA (reference sequence). The CDR3 is 14 amino acids. Unmatched junction bases numbered 13, after V lost 8 bases and J lost 6 bases. The CDR3 spells CSFESREGPKTQYF. CDR3 in DNA: TGCAGTTTCGAGTCGCGGGAGGGACCGAAGACCCAGTACTTC.

The chain is built from TRBV4-2 and TRBJ2-5; 12 positions match TRBD1. The CDR3 loop spans 16 amino acids. From germline, CDR1 is LGHNA and CDR2 YNFKEQ. Trimming at V came to 3 bases and at J to 1 base, leaving 3 bases not matched to a gene. DNA of the CDR3: TGTGCCAGCAGCCACTCGGGACAGGGGGCCCAAGAGACCCAGTACTTC. It is translated as CASSHSGQGAQETQYF.

This clonotype was seen at least ten times. V gene TRBV9 combines with J gene TRBJ2-3; 10 bases agree with TRBD2. V shed 2 bases, J shed 6 bases, and the junction held 6 bases outside the gene matches. The CDR3 spans 15 residues. Germline V gene sequence: CDR1 SGDLS, CDR2 YYNGEE. CDR3 in DNA: TGTGCCAGCAGCGTTCTAGCGGGAGTTTGGGATACGCAGTATTTT. Amino acids: CASSVLAGVWDTQYF. The variable domain in full, with the rest retrieved from reference TRBV9 and TRBJ2-3, is DSGVTQTPKHLITATGQRVTLRCSPRSGDLSVYWYQQSLDQGLQFLIQYYNGEERAKGNILERFSAQQFPDLHSELNLSSLELGDSALYFCASSVLAGVWDTQYFGPGTRLTVL.

Many counts were recorded for this clonotype. The CDR3 DNA follows: TGTGCCAGCAGCCCACGGACTAGCGGGAGCGGGGTTAATGAGCAGTTCTTC. This sequence encodes CASSPRTSGSGVNEQFF. This chain connects TRBV5-6 to TRBJ2-1; 13 bases fit TRBD2. V lost 4 bases, J lost 7 bases, and 11 bases stayed unmatched. Germline values: CDR1 SGHDT, CDR2 YYEEEE. CDR3 length: 17 residues.

This CDR3 reads CASRSTGGNTIYF. In DNA form, the CDR3 reads TGTGCCAGCAGATCGACAGGGGGAAACACCATATATTTT. The V gene is TRBV7-2, the J gene TRBJ1-3; 7 bases match TRBD1. This CDR3 contains 13 residues. Germline-derived CDR1 and CDR2 are SGHTA and FQGNSA. After removal of 6 bases from V and 4 bases from J, the junction contained 3 bases not matched to a gene.

This clonotype showed up many times. The rearrangement joins TRBV28 to TRBJ2-3; perhaps D is TRBD1 or TRBD2 (5 bases each). CDR3 length equals 16 residues. Germline V gene data show CDR1 as MDHEN and CDR2 as SYDVKM. V lost 2 bases to trimming and J lost 3 bases, with 15 bases between them. The CDR3 DNA sequence: TGTGCCAGCAGTTTAAAAGGGGCCAGACTAACAGATACGCAGTATTTT. It is translated as CASSLKGARLTDTQYF.

This clonotype was found many times. The chain uses TRBV7-9 and TRBJ2-2; no firm D call. CDR3 size: 13 residues. V lost 1 base, J lost 3 bases, and 3 bases lay in between. In germline, CDR1 is SEHNR, CDR2 FQNEAQ (reference sequence). Here the CDR3 reads CASSLGYTGELFF. The CDR3 DNA is TGTGCCAGCAGCTTAGGATACACCGGGGAGCTGTTTTTT. Filled out from reference TRBV7-9 and TRBJ2-2, the complete variable domain reads DTGVSQNPRHKITKRGQNVTFRCDPISEHNRLYWYRQTLGQGPEFLTYFQNEAQLEKSRLLSDRFSAERPKGSFSTLEIQRTEQGDSAMYLCASSLGYTGELFFGEGSRLTVL.

Many counts were recorded for this clonotype. V usage is TRBV7-6 and J usage is TRBJ1-1; D gene ambiguous. Germline V gives CDR1 SGHVS, CDR2 FNYEAQ. V was cut by 1 base and J by 6 bases, with 12 bases left in between. The CDR3 consists of 14 residues. The CDR3 nucleotides are TGTGCCAGCAGCTTAGAATTAGGAGGCGCTGAAGCTTTCTTT. As protein: CASSLELGGAEAFF.

This clonotype was detected only a few times. CDR3 residues: CASSLGPGPYEQYF. CDR3 DNA: TGTGCCAGCAGCTTAGGGCCCGGCCCCTACGAGCAGTACTTC. V usage is TRBV7-8 and J usage is TRBJ2-7, with no clear D. Trimming shortened V by 1 base and J by 2 bases, and 9 bases separated the two germline ends. The CDR3 runs to 14 residues. Germline V gene data show CDR1 as SGHVS and CDR2 as FQNEAQ.

This clonotype came up many times. The chain links TRBV7-6 to TRBJ2-7; 12 bases agree with TRBD2. The germline gives CDR1 SGHVS, CDR2 FNYEAQ. The junction had 2 bases not matched to a gene; V was cut back by 1 base and J by 4 bases. This CDR3 is built from 15 residues. CDR3 sequence (DNA): TGTGCCAGCAGCTTAGAGACTAGCGGGAGTTACGAGCAGTACTTC. Translation: CASSLETSGSYEQYF.

Many counts were recorded for this clonotype. The rearrangement joins TRBV5-5 to TRBJ2-2; D remains ambiguous. The CDR3 spans 15 residues. CDR1 is SGHKS and CDR2 is YYEKEE in the germline V gene (reference sequence). Trimming took off 0 bases at V and 1 base at J, with 7 bases between the two ends. The CDR3 coding sequence is TGTGCCAGCAGCTTGGAGGCAGGGAACACCGGGGAGCTGTTTTTT. Its translation: CASSLEAGNTGELFF.

This clonotype was seen ten or more times. The rearrangement uses TRBV29-1 and TRBJ2-1; a possible D gene is TRBD1 (5 bases). This CDR3 is 12 amino acids long. The V end lost 6 bases, the J end lost 0 bases, and 6 bases lay between the germline ends. In germline, CDR1 is SQVTM, CDR2 ANQGSEA. The CDR3 sequence: CSVRVSYNEQFF. CDR3 in DNA: TGCAGCGTCAGGGTCTCCTACAATGAGCAGTTCTTC.

This clonotype has at least ten counts. CDR3 amino acids: CSVLTFYEQYF. CDR3 nucleotide sequence: TGCAGCGTTCTCACCTTCTACGAGCAGTACTTC. The V gene is TRBV29-1, the J gene TRBJ2-7; the D is unclear. The germline V and J ends were trimmed by 5 bases and 3 bases, with 8 bases remaining between them. CDR3 length equals 11 residues. Germline CDR1 SQVTM, CDR2 ANQGSEA.

This clonotype occurred a few times. The V and J genes are TRBV20-1 and TRBJ1-3; no reliable D call. Trimming removed 3 bases at V and 8 bases at J, with 11 bases between. The CDR3 runs 12 residues. Germline assignment: CDR1 DFQATT and CDR2 SNEGSKA (reference sequence). CDR3 in amino acids: CSASPPGDTIYF. The CDR3 coding sequence is TGCAGTGCTAGTCCCCCCGGGGACACCATATATTTT.

This clonotype was counted at least ten times. The chain links TRBV6-4 to TRBJ2-1; 14 bases align to TRBD2. Trimming removed 5 bases from V and 10 bases from J; junction bases left unmatched: 10. CDR1 MRHNA and CDR2 SNTAGT come from the germline V gene. The CDR3 length is 16 residues. CDR3 DNA sequence: TGTGCCAGCAGTCAATCAGGGACTAGCGGGAGCGGGGAGCAGTTCTTC. This codes for CASSQSGTSGSGEQFF.

This clonotype has at least ten counts. This sequence joins TRBV6-1 and TRBJ2-1, with 10 bases identical to TRBD2. Germline loops: CDR1 MNHNS, CDR2 SASEGT. The junction had 8 bases not matched to a gene; V was cut back by 7 bases and J by 5 bases. The CDR3 runs 15 residues. The CDR3 DNA sequence: TGTGCCAGCAATACTTTAGCGGGAGGAGACAATGAGCAGTTCTTC. This gives the protein CASNTLAGGDNEQFF.

V and J are TRBV27 and TRBJ1-5, with D uncertain. The length of the CDR3 is 17 residues. With 0 bases removed from V and 0 bases from J, the gap between germline ends came to 12 bases. In germline, CDR1 is MNHEY, CDR2 SMNVEV (reference sequence). The CDR3 is CASSLSAAPGSNQPQHF. The CDR3 DNA sequence: TGTGCCAGCAGTTTATCGGCGGCCCCCGGTAGCAATCAGCCCCAGCATTTT.

A remark on this clonotype: The junction does not match germline at one end; this may be a read error. The chain combines TRBV7-2 with TRBJ2-3; 9 positions match TRBD2. This CDR3 comprises 16 residues. Per the germline V gene, CDR1 is SGHTA and CDR2 is FQGNSA. Here the CDR3 reads CVSSPGGGGVIDTQYF. For the CDR3, the DNA is TGTGTCAGCAGCCCCGGGGGCGGGGGGGTGATAGATACGCAGTATTTT.

Many counts were recorded for this clonotype. The gene calls are TRBV19 and TRBJ2-3; D unclear. Deletions cut 7 bases from V and 2 bases from J, with 13 bases between. Germline V gene sequence: CDR1 LNHDA, CDR2 SQIVND (reference sequence). The CDR3 consists of 14 residues. The CDR3, as DNA: TGTGCCAGTACCATGGGTCGAGCCACAGATACGCAGTATTTT. It yields the protein CASTMGRATDTQYF. The variable domain in full, with the rest retrieved from reference TRBV19 and TRBJ2-3, is DGGITQSPKYLFRKEGQNVTLSCEQNLNHDAMYWYRQDPGQGLRLIYYSQIVNDFQKGDIAEGYSVSREKKESFPLTVTSAQKNPTAFYLCASTMGRATDTQYFGPGTRLTVL.

Many counts were recorded for this clonotype. The chain has TRBV9 and TRBJ2-3, with D hard to call. Looked up from germline, CDR1 is SGDLS and CDR2 is YYNGEE. The CDR3 extends over 14 amino acids. V was cut by 3 bases and J by 1 base, with 9 bases left in between. CDR3 bases: TGTGCCAGCAGCGCCCAGGTCGGCACAGATACGCAGTATTTT. Protein sequence: CASSAQVGTDTQYF.

This clonotype was observed many times. The V gene is TRBV5-1, the J gene TRBJ2-5; maybe TRBD2 (6 bases). CDR3 length: 16 residues. Germline-derived CDR1 and CDR2 are SGHRS and YFSETQ. Trimming took off 4 bases at V and 5 bases at J, with 21 bases between the two ends. The CDR3 DNA reads as TGCGCCAGCAGCCCTCCCCAGGGAGGAGGAGGGGAGACCCAGTACTTC. Its translation is CASSPPQGGGGETQYF. Variable domain in full (rest from reference TRBV5-1 and TRBJ2-5): KAGVTQTPRYLIKTRGQQVTLSCSPISGHRSVSWYQQTPGQGLQFLFEYFSETQRNKGNFPGRFSGRQFSNSRSEMNVSTLELGDSALYLCASSPPQGGGGETQYFGPGTRLLVL.